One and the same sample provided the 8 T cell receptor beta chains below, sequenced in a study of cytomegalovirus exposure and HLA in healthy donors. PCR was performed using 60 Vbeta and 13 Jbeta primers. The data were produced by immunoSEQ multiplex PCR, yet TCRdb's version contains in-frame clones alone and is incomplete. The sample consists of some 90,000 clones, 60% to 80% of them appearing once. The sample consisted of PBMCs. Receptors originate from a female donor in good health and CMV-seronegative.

The CDR3 DNA reads TGTGCCAGCAGCTCACCGCCAGTGGAGCTATGGGGCTACACCTTC. Translation gives CASSSPPVELWGYTF. The chain carries TRBV7-2 and TRBJ1-2; D remains ambiguous. Trimming took 4 bases from V and 8 from J, leaving 20 bases between them. CDR1 and CDR2 (germline): SGHTA, FQGNSA. This CDR3 region has 15 residues.

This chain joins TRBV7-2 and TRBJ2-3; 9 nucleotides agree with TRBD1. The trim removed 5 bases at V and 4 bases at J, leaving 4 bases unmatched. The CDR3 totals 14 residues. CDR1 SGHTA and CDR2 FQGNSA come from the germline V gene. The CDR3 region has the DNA TGTGCCAGCAGCCGGGACAGGGCGGCAGATACGCAGTATTTT. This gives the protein CASSRDRAADTQYF.

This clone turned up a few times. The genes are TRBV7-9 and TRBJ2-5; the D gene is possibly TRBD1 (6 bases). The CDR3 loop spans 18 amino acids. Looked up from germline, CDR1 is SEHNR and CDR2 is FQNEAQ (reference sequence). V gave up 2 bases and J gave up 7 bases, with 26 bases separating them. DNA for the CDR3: TGTGCCAGCAGCTTACGGACAGTTCAAGCGGCCGGCGAGGGGACCCAGTACTTC. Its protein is CASSLRTVQAAGEGTQYF. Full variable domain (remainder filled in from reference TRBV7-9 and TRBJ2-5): DTGVSQNPRHKITKRGQNVTFRCDPISEHNRLYWYRQTLGQGPEFLTYFQNEAQLEKSRLLSDRFSAERPKGSFSTLEIQRTEQGDSAMYLCASSLRTVQAAGEGTQYFGPGTRLLVL.

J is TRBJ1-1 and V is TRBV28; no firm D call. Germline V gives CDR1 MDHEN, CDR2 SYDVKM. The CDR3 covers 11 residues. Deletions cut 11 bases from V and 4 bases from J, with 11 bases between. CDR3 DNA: TGTGCCCTCTCGACTATCACTGAAGCTTTCTTT. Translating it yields CALSTITEAFF.

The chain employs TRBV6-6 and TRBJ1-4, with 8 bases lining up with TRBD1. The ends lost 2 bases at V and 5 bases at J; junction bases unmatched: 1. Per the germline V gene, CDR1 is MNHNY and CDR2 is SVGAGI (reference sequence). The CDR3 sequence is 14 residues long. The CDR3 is CASSYRDRNEKLFF. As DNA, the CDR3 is TGTGCCAGCAGTTACCGGGACAGGAATGAAAAACTGTTTTTT.

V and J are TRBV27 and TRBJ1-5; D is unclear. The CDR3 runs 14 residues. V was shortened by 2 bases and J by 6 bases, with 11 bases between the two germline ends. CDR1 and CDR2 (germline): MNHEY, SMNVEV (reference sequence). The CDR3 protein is CASSLEGAGQPQHF. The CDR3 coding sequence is TGTGCCAGCAGTTTAGAGGGTGCTGGTCAGCCCCAGCATTTT.

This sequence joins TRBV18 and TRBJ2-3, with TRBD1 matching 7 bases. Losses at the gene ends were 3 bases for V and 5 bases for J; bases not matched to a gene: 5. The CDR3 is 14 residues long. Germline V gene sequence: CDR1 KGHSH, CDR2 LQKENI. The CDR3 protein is CASSPKRGLDTQYF. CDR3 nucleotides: TGTGCCAGCTCACCGAAAAGGGGGCTAGATACGCAGTATTTT. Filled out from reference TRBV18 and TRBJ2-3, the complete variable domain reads NAGVMQNPRHLVRRRGQEARLRCSPMKGHSHVYWYRQLPEEGLKFMVYLQKENIIDESGMPKERFSAEFPKEGPSILRIQQVVRGDSAAYFCASSPKRGLDTQYFGPGTRLTVL.

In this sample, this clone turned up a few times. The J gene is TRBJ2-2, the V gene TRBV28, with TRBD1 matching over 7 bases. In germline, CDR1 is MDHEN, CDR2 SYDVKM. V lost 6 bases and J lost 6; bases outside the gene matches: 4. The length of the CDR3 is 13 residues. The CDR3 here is CASSTGDAGELFF. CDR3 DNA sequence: TGTGCCAGCAGCACAGGGGATGCCGGGGAGCTGTTTTTT.